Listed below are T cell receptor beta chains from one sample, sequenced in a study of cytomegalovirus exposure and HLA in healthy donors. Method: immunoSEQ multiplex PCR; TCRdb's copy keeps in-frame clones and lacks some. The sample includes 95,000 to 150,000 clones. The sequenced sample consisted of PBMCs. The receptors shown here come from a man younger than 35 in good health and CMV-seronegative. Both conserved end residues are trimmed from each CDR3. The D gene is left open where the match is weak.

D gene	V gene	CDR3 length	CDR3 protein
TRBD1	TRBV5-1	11	ASRPGQGYEQY
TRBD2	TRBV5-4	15	ASSLTYSGRGTGELF
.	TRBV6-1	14	ASSEPQLTGANVLT
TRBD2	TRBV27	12	ASMRGGGPYEQY
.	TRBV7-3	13	ASSFGFGGANIQY
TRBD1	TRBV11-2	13	ASSSRDRGVTEAF
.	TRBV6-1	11	AISFIGTPEQF
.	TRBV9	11	ASSQGGNEKLF
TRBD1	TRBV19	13	ASSPQTGGTYGYT
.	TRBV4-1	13	ASSQDPAGLRGYT
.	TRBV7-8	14	ASSRRGNTENQPQH
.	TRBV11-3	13	ASSPGAGAADTQY